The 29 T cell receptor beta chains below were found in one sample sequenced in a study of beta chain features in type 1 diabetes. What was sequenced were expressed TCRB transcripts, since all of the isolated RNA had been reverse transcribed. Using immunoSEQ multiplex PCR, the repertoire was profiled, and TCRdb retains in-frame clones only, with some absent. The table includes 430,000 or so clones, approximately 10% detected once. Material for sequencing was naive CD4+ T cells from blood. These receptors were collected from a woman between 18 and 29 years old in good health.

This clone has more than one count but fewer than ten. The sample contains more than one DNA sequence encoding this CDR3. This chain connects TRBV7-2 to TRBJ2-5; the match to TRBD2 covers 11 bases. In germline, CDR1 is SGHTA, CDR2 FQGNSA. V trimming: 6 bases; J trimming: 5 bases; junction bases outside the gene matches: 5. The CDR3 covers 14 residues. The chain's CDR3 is CASSRSGRAETQYF. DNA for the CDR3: TGTGCCAGCAGTCGTAGCGGGAGGGCTGAGACCCAGTACTTC.

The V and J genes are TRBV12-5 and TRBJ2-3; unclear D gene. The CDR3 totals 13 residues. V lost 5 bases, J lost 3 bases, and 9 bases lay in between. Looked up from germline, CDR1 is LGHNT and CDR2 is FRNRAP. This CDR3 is CASGPPSTDTQYF. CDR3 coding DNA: TGTGCTAGTGGTCCCCCTAGTACAGATACGCAGTATTTT.

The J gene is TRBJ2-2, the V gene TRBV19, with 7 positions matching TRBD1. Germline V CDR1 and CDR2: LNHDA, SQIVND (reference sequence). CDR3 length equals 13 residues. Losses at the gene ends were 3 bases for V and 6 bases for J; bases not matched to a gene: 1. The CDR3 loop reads CASSITGAGELFF. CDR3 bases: TGTGCCAGTAGTATTACAGGGGCCGGGGAGCTGTTTTTT.

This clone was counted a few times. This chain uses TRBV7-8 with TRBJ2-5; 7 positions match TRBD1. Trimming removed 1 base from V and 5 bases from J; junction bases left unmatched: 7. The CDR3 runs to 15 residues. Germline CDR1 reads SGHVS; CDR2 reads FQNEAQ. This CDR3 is CASSLGRGRMETQYF. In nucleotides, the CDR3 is TGTGCCAGCAGCTTAGGAAGGGGGCGGATGGAGACCCAGTACTTC.

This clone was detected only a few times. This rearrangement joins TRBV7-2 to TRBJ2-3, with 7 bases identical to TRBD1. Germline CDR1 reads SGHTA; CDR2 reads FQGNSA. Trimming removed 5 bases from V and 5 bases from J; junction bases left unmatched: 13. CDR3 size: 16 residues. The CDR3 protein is CASSRVGGWARDTQYF. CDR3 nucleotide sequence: TGTGCCAGCAGCCGCGTAGGGGGCTGGGCTAGAGATACGCAGTATTTT.

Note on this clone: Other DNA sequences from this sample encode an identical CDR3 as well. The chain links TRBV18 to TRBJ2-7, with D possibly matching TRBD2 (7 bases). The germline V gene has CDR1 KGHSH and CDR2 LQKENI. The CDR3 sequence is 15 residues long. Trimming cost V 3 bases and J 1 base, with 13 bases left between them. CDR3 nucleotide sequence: TGTGCCAGCTCACCGGGTGAGGGGGGGTCCTACGAGCAGTACGTC. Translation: CASSPGEGGSYEQYV.

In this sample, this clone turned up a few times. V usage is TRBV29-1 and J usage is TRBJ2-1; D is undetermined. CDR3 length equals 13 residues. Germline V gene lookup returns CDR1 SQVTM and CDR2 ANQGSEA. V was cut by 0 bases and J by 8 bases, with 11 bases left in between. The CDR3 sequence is CSVEDRNSHEQFF. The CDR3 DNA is TGCAGCGTTGAAGATCGCAACAGCCATGAGCAGTTCTTC.

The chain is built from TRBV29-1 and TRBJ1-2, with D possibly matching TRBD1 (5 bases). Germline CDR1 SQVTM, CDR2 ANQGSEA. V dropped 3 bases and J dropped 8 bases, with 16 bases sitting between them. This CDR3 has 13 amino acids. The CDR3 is CSVEGLQGTGYTF. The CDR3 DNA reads TGCAGCGTTGAGGGGTTGCAGGGTACCGGCTACACCTTC.

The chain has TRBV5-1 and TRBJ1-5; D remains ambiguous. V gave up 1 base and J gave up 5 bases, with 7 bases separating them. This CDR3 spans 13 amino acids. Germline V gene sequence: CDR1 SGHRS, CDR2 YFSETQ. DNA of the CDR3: TGCGCCAGCAGCTTGAACGGTGATCAGCCCCAGCATTTT. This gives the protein CASSLNGDQPQHF.

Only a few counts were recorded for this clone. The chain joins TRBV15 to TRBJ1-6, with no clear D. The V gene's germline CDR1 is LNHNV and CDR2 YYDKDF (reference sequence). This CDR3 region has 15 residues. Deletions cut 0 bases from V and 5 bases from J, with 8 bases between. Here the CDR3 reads CATSRDGPNNSPLHF. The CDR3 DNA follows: TGTGCCACCAGCAGAGATGGGCCCAATAATTCACCCCTCCACTTT.

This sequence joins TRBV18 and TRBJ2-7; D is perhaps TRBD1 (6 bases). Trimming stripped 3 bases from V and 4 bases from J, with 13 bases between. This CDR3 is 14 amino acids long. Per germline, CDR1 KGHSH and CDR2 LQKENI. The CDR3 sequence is CASSPTGTKYEQYV. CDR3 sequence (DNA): TGTGCCAGCTCACCGACAGGAACTAAATACGAGCAGTACGTC.

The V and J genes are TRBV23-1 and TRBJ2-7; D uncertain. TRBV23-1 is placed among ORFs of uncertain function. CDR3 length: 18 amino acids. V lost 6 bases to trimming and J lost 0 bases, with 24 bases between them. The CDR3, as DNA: TGCGCCAGCAGCCAGAGGTTCGAATTATGGTCCCGCTCCTACGAGCAGTACGTC. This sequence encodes CASSQRFELWSRSYEQYV.

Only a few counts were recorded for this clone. CDR3 amino acids: CASSPIDTGDTQYF. The CDR3 nucleotides read TGTGCCAGCTCACCCATCGACACAGGAGATACGCAGTATTTT. The chain joins TRBV18 to TRBJ2-3; possibly TRBD1 for D (5 bases). Germline lookup yields CDR1 KGHSH and CDR2 LQKENI. Between the trimmed V and J ends, which lost 3 bases and 5 bases, there was a span of 12 bases. CDR3 size: 14 residues.

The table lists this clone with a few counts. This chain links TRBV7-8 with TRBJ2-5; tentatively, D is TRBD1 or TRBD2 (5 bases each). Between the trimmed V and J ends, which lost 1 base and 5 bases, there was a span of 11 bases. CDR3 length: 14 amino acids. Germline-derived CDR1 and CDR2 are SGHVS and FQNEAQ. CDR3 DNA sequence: TGTGCCAGCAGCTTAGTCGGCTGGGGGGAGACCCAGTACTTC. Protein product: CASSLVGWGETQYF.

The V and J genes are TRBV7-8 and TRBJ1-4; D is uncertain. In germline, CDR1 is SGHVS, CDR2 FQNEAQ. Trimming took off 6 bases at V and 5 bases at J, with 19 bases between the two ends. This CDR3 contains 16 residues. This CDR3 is CASSKLRWARNEKLFF. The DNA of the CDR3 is TGTGCCAGCAGTAAACTTAGATGGGCGCGGAATGAAAAACTGTTTTTT.

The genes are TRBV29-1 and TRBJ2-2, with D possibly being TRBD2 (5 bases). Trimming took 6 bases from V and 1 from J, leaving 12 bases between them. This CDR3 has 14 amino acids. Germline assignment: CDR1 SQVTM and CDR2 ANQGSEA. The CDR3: CSVDSPLNTGELFF. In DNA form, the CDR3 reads TGCAGCGTGGACTCTCCGCTGAACACCGGGGAGCTGTTTTTT.

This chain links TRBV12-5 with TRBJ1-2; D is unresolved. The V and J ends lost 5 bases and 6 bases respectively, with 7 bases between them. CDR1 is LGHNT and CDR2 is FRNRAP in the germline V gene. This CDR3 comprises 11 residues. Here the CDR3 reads CASGPGNGYTF. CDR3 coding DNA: TGTGCTAGTGGTCCGGGGAATGGCTACACCTTC. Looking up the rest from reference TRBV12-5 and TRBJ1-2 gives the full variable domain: DARVTQTPRHKVTEMGQEVTMRCQPILGHNTVFWYRQTMMQGLELLAYFRNRAPLDDSGMPKDRFSAEMPDATLATLKIQPSEPRDSAVYFCASGPGNGYTFGSGTRLTVV.

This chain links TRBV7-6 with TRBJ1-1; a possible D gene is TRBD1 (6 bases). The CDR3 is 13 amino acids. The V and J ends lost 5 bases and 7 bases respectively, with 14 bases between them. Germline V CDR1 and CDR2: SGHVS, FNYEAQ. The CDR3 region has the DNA TGTGCCAGCAGCCATAGGGGGACATTTGAAGCTTTCTTT. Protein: CASSHRGTFEAFF.

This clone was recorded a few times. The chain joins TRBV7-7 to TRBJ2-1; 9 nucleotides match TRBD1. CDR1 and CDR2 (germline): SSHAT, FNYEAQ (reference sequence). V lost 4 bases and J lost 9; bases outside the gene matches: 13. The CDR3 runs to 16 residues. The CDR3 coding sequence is TGTGCCAGCAGCTCCGAGCCCGGGACAGGGCAACCTGAGCAGTTCTTC. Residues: CASSSEPGTGQPEQFF. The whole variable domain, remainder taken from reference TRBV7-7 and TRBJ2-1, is GAGVSQSPRYKVTKRGQDVTLRCDPISSHATLYWYQQALGQGPEFLTYFNYEAQPDKSGLPSDRFSAERPEGSISTLTIQRTEQRDSAMYRCASSSEPGTGQPEQFFGPGTRLTVL.

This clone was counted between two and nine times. CDR3 coding DNA: TGCAGCTTCCCAGGTAGCGGGGTCGACAATGAGCAGTTCTTC. It translates to CSFPGSGVDNEQFF. The gene calls are TRBV29-1 and TRBJ2-1, with 8 bases aligning to TRBD2. The CDR3 is 14 amino acids. Germline CDR1 is SQVTM and CDR2 is ANQGSEA. The trim removed 8 bases at V and 5 bases at J, leaving 11 bases unmatched.

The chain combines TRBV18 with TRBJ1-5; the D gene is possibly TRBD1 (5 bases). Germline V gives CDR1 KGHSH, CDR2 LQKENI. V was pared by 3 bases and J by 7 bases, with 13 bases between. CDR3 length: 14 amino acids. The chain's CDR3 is CASSPGQRVQPQHF. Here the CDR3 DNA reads TGTGCCAGCTCACCGGGGCAAAGGGTACAGCCCCAGCATTTT.

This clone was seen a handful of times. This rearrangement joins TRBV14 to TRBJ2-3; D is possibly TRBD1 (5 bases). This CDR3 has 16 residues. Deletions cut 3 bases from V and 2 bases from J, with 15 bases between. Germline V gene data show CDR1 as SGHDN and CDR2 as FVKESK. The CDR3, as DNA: TGTGCCAGCAGCCACGAGCGTACGGACACCACAGATACGCAGTATTTT. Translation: CASSHERTDTTDTQYF.

The CDR3 nucleotides read TGTGCCAGCACCTCCACCCTGGACACTGAAGCTTTCTTT. Amino acids: CASTSTLDTEAFF. This chain connects TRBV9 to TRBJ1-1, with unresolved D. CDR1 is SGDLS and CDR2 is YYNGEE in the germline V gene. The CDR3 consists of 13 residues. V lost 6 bases, J lost 3 bases, and 12 bases lay in between.

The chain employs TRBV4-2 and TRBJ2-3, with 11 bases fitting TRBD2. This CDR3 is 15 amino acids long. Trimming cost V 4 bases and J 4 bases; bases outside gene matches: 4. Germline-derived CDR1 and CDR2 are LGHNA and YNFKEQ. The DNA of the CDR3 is TGTGCCAGCAGCCTGGGACTAGCGGACCCAGATACGCAGTATTTT. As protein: CASSLGLADPDTQYF.

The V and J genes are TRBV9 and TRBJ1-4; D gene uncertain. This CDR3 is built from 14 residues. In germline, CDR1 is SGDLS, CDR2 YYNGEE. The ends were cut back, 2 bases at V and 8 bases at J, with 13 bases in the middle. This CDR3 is CASSVRGEAEKLFF. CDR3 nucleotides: TGTGCCAGCAGCGTCCGAGGAGAGGCGGAAAAACTGTTTTTT. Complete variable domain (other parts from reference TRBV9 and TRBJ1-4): DSGVTQTPKHLITATGQRVTLRCSPRSGDLSVYWYQQSLDQGLQFLIQYYNGEERAKGNILERFSAQQFPDLHSELNLSSLELGDSALYFCASSVRGEAEKLFFGSGTQLSVL.

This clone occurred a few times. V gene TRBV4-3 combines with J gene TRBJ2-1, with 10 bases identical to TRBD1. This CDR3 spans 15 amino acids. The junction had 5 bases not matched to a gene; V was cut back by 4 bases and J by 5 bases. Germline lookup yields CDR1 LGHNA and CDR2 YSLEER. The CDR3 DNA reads TGCGCCAGCAGCCGAACGGGACAGGGGAACAATGAGCAGTTCTTC. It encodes CASSRTGQGNNEQFF.

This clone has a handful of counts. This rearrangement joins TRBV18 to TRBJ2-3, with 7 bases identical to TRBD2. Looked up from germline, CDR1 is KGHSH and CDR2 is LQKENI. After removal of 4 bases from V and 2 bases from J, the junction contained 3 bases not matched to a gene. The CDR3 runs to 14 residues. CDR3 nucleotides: TGTGCCAGCTCACAGGGACTAAACACAGATACGCAGTATTTT. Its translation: CASSQGLNTDTQYF. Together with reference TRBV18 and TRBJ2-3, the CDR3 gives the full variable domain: NAGVMQNPRHLVRRRGQEARLRCSPMKGHSHVYWYRQLPEEGLKFMVYLQKENIIDESGMPKERFSAEFPKEGPSILRIQQVVRGDSAAYFCASSQGLNTDTQYFGPGTRLTVL.

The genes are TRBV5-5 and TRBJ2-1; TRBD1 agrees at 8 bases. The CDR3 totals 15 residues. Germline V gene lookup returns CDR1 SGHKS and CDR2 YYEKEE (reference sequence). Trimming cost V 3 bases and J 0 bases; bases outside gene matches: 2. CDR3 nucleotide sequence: TGTGCCAGCAGCTGGGGGACAGGCTCCTACAATGAGCAGTTCTTC. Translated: CASSWGTGSYNEQFF.

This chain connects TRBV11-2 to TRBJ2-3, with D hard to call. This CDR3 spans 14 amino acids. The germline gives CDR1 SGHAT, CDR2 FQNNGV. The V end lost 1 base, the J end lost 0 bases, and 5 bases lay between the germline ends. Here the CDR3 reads CASSLGRSTDTQYF. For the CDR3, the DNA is TGTGCCAGCAGCTTAGGGCGGAGCACAGATACGCAGTATTTT.